Included here is one T cell receptor (beta chain) sequence, with context. Its antigen is unidentified. The sample is drawn from a study of shared clonotypes between healthy human individuals. Across the whole study: Ranging from 18 to 49 in age, donors were a couple of women and a few men.

Study-level results: At large depth, rarefaction still showed sorted-subset sequencing to be incomplete. Memory subsets generally showed lower estimated richness than naive subsets. The sole specimen, blood, was sampled, and tissue repertoires likely differ.

TCRdb keeps only in-frame clones here, not all; method: immunoSEQ multiplex PCR. The sample carries 500,000 to 700,000 clones, 85% to 95% recorded once. Selected positively for CCR7 and CD45RO-negative, naive CD8 cells excluded terminally differentiated effector memory CD45RA+ cells. Germline V gene sequence: CDR1 MDHEN, CDR2 SYDVKM. V was trimmed by 7 bases and J by 9 bases, leaving 19 bases between them. This CDR3 region has 14 residues. This rearrangement joins TRBV28 to TRBJ2-1; TRBD2 is a possible D gene (7 bases). The sample taken for sequencing was naive CD8+ T cells sorted from blood. This receptor was obtained from a woman aged 30 to 39 in good health. In DNA form, the CDR3 reads TGTGCCAGCACTCCTAGCGGAGGGGGTGTTGAGCAGTTCTTC. Residues: CASTPSGGGVEQFF.